Presented here are 29 T cell receptor beta chains from one specimen sequenced in a study of blood T cell repertoires in COVID-19. The protocol was immunoSEQ multiplex PCR, while the TCRdb copy is restricted to in-frame clones and leaves out a portion. The table lists over 300,000 clones, 85% of them singletons. Sequenced material: peripheral blood. The source is a human donor in a cohort sampled during active COVID-19.

This clone was recorded once. The gene calls are TRBV10-2 and TRBJ2-3; 14 nucleotides agree with TRBD2. CDR3 length: 15 residues. V shed 8 bases and J 6 bases; nucleotides not matched to a gene: 7. Germline CDR1 WSHSY, CDR2 SAAADI. CDR3 bases: TGCGCCAGCGGCCCGACTAGCGGGGGGGCGGATACGCAGTATTTT. It encodes CASGPTSGGADTQYF.

This clone was seen a handful of times. The chain joins TRBV19 to TRBJ1-5; D is ambiguous. V lost 3 bases to trimming and J lost 2 bases, with 5 bases between them. CDR1 LNHDA and CDR2 SQIVND come from the germline V gene (reference sequence). The CDR3 contains 13 residues. The CDR3 nucleotides are TGTGCCAGTAGTATCAGTGGCAATCAGCCCCAGCATTTT. Translating it yields CASSISGNQPQHF.

This clone has only a few counts. This chain uses TRBV12-3 or TRBV12-4 with TRBJ1-6, with D hard to call. The CDR3 sequence is 12 residues long. Trimming stripped 4 bases from V and 14 bases from J, with 12 bases between. The CDR3 sequence: CASSSASGTLHF. CDR3 DNA: TGTGCCAGCAGTTCGGCTTCCGGGACCCTCCACTTT.

The chain joins TRBV7-2 to TRBJ1-4; perhaps TRBD1 as D (6 bases). This CDR3 comprises 19 residues. V dropped 3 bases and J dropped 7 bases, with 27 bases sitting between them. Germline CDR1 is SGHTA and CDR2 is FQGNSA. CDR3 bases: TGTGCCAGCAGCTTTGGGTTAGGGGGTGGTGGCGCCCCACGTGAAAAACTGTTTTTT. It codes for CASSFGLGGGGAPREKLFF.

The CDR3 here is CASSQGELGAFF. The CDR3 DNA sequence: TGTGCCAGCAGCCAAGGGGAGCTGGGAGCTTTCTTT. The chain is built from TRBV3-1 (or the pseudogene TRBV3-2) and TRBJ1-1; no definite D call. This CDR3 is 12 amino acids long. V was clipped by 1 base and J by 10 bases, with 10 bases between them. Per the germline V gene, CDR1 is LGHDT and CDR2 is YNNKEL (reference sequence).

The J gene is TRBJ1-1, the V gene TRBV2; D unresolved. The CDR3 loop spans 13 amino acids. The germline CDR1 and CDR2 sequences are SNHLY and FYNNEI. V lost 8 bases to trimming and J lost 0 bases, with 10 bases between them. CDR3: CASAGGMNTEAFF. The DNA for the CDR3 is TGTGCCAGCGCCGGCGGGATGAACACTGAAGCTTTCTTT.

In this sample, this clone turned up once. The chain employs TRBV2 and TRBJ2-1; no reliable D call. Trimming cost V 10 bases and J 6 bases, with 16 bases left between them. The CDR3 spans 13 residues. Germline lookup yields CDR1 SNHLY and CDR2 FYNNEI. CDR3 region: CATNPDSVNEQFF. DNA for the CDR3: TGTGCCACCAACCCAGACTCCGTCAATGAGCAGTTCTTC.

The chain couples TRBV5-6 to TRBJ2-3; 7 nucleotides match TRBD2. The CDR3 spans 17 residues. Germline-derived CDR1 and CDR2 are SGHDT and YYEEEE. Germline trimming cut 3 bases from V and 2 bases from J; bases unmatched to any gene: 12. CDR3 DNA sequence: TGTGCCAGCAGCTCGCCCGTTTGGCGGGGGATCACAGATACGCAGTATTTT. This codes for CASSSPVWRGITDTQYF.

The V and J genes are TRBV24-1 and TRBJ2-5, with 10 bases identical to TRBD1. V lost 7 bases to trimming and J lost 3 bases; unmatched junction nucleotides: 4. CDR3 size: 14 residues. The germline V gene encodes CDR1 KGHDR and CDR2 SFDVKD. DNA for the CDR3: TGTGCCACCAGGGGGGACAGGGGAAAAGAGACCCAGTACTTC. This sequence encodes CATRGDRGKETQYF.

CDR3 protein: CASSPPQGIFEPNQETQYF. The CDR3 region has the DNA TGTGCCAGCAGCCCACCCCAGGGTATCTTCGAACCAAACCAAGAGACCCAGTACTTC. J is TRBJ2-5 and V is TRBV3-1 (or the pseudogene TRBV3-2); D possibly corresponds to TRBD1 (5 bases). The CDR3 totals 19 residues. The ends were cut back, 4 bases at V and 0 bases at J, with 24 bases in the middle. Looked up from germline, CDR1 is LGHDT and CDR2 is YNNKEL (reference sequence).

CDR3 protein: CASSLGQSGANVLTF. The CDR3 nucleotides are TGTGCCAGCAGCTTGGGGCAGTCTGGGGCCAACGTCCTGACTTTC. The chain is built from TRBV5-4 and TRBJ2-6; unclear D gene. The germline CDR1 and CDR2 sequences are SGHNT and YYREEE (reference sequence). Trimming pared 0 bases from V and 1 base from J, leaving 5 bases between. The CDR3 runs 15 residues.

This clone has just a few counts. The chain is built from TRBV30 and TRBJ2-7; possibly TRBD1 for D (6 bases). Trimming left V 5 bases short and J 7 bases short, with 15 bases between. This CDR3 has 12 residues. The germline V gene encodes CDR1 GTSNPN and CDR2 SVGIG (reference sequence). CDR3 DNA sequence: TGTGCCTGGGCCCAGGGGTTGAGGGAGCAGTACTTC. Translated, it gives CAWAQGLREQYF. Using reference TRBV30 and TRBJ2-7 for the parts outside the CDR3, the full variable domain is SQTIHQWPATLVQPVGSPLSLECTVEGTSNPNLYWYRQAAGRGLQLLFYSVGIGQISSEVPQNLSASRPQDRQFILSSKKLLLSDSGFYLCAWAQGLREQYFGPGTRLTVT.

This rearrangement joins TRBV10-3 to TRBJ2-7; 11 bases agree with TRBD2. In germline, CDR1 is ENHRY, CDR2 SYGVKD. This CDR3 is built from 17 residues. V shed 0 bases and J 0 bases; nucleotides not matched to a gene: 4. This CDR3 reads CAISESTSGDLSYEQYF. The CDR3 DNA follows: TGTGCCATCAGTGAGTCGACTAGCGGGGACCTCTCCTACGAGCAGTACTTC.

The rearrangement joins TRBV10-1 to TRBJ1-1, with D perhaps matching TRBD1 (5 bases). Germline CDR1 is WNHNN and CDR2 is SYGVQD (reference sequence). CDR3 length equals 15 residues. Trimming removed 0 bases at V and 4 bases at J, with 12 bases between. CDR3 bases: TGCGCCAGCAGTGAGTCGAGCAGGGTGGGCACTGAAGCTTTCTTT. Its protein product is CASSESSRVGTEAFF.

The rearrangement links TRBV15 to TRBJ2-7; D is uncertain. Germline loops: CDR1 LNHNV, CDR2 YYDKDF (reference sequence). The CDR3 runs to 12 residues. V lost 2 bases and J lost 3, with 5 bases in between. This CDR3 is CATSRLSYEQYF. CDR3 coding DNA: TGTGCCACCAGCAGACTCAGCTACGAGCAGTACTTC.

This clone has at least ten counts. The rearrangement uses TRBV29-1 and TRBJ2-1; weak D call: TRBD1 (5 bases). This CDR3 region has 10 residues. The ends were cut back, 2 bases at V and 15 bases at J, with 11 bases in the middle. Per germline, CDR1 SQVTM and CDR2 ANQGSEA. CDR3 residues: CSVETGSWFF. The CDR3 nucleotides are TGCAGCGTTGAAACAGGATCGTGGTTCTTC.

The chain links TRBV2 to TRBJ2-1; D may be TRBD2 (6 bases). This CDR3 spans 14 amino acids. Trimming took off 6 bases at V and 2 bases at J, with 11 bases between the two ends. Germline assignment: CDR1 SNHLY and CDR2 FYNNEI. The CDR3, as DNA: TGTGCCAGCAGCGGGACTGACCCCTACAATGAGCAGTTCTTC. Protein product: CASSGTDPYNEQFF.

This rearrangement joins TRBV11-3 to TRBJ2-3; the match to TRBD1 covers 7 bases. Germline loops: CDR1 SGHNT, CDR2 YENEEA. The CDR3 runs 13 residues. J was trimmed by 6 bases and V by 5 bases; bases with no gene match: 5. CDR3 amino acids: CASSLGQADTQYF. CDR3 in DNA: TGTGCCAGCAGCCTTGGACAGGCTGATACGCAGTATTTT. Complete variable domain (other parts from reference TRBV11-3 and TRBJ2-3): EAGVVQSPRYKIIEKKQPVAFWCNPISGHNTLYWYLQNLGQGPELLIRYENEEAVDDSQLPKDRFSAERLKGVDSTLKIQPAELGDSAVYLCASSLGQADTQYFGPGTRLTVL.

The chain combines TRBV7-9 with TRBJ1-1; a possible D gene is TRBD1 (5 bases). V was clipped by 2 bases and J by 5 bases, with 12 bases between them. CDR1 and CDR2 from the germline V gene are SEHNR and FQNEAQ (reference sequence). The CDR3 covers 14 residues. CDR3 DNA: TGTGCCAGCAGCTTACAGGGCGTAGGGACTGAAGCTTTCTTT. Translating it yields CASSLQGVGTEAFF.

This clone was seen at least ten times. The rearrangement joins TRBV2 to TRBJ1-3, with 7 bases lining up with TRBD1. The ends lost 1 base at V and 0 bases at J; junction bases unmatched: 3. The V gene's germline CDR1 is SNHLY and CDR2 FYNNEI. CDR3 length equals 16 residues. CDR3 nucleotide sequence: TGTGCCAGCAGTGAAGGACAGGGACTCTCTGGAAACACCATATATTTT. This translates into CASSEGQGLSGNTIYF.

V usage is TRBV6-1 and J usage is TRBJ2-2; weak D call: TRBD1 (5 bases). Germline V gene sequence: CDR1 MNHNS, CDR2 SASEGT. CDR3 length equals 15 residues. V lost 0 bases and J lost 7, with 12 bases in between. CDR3 sequence (DNA): TGTGCCAGCAGTGAAGCGCGCAGGGCTGGCGGGGAGCTGTTTTTT. Its translation is CASSEARRAGGELFF.

The chain links TRBV6-5 to TRBJ2-1, with 8 bases fitting TRBD2. This CDR3 comprises 14 residues. Germline CDR1 and CDR2: MNHEY and SVGAGI. V shed 7 bases and J 4 bases; nucleotides not matched to a gene: 6. The CDR3 sequence: CASNGTSWYNEQFF. In DNA form, the CDR3 reads TGTGCCAGCAATGGGACTAGTTGGTACAATGAGCAGTTCTTC.

This chain links TRBV7-6 with TRBJ2-5; D ambiguous. The CDR3 length is 15 residues. CDR1 and CDR2 from the germline V gene are SGHVS and FNYEAQ. Trimming cost V 2 bases and J 1 base, with 11 bases left between them. In DNA form, the CDR3 reads TGTGCCAGCAGCTTAAGTTGGTACAGCCAAGAGACCCAGTACTTC. Protein sequence: CASSLSWYSQETQYF.

This clone appeared a few times. This chain joins TRBV27 and TRBJ2-7; TRBD1 might be the D (5 bases). The CDR3 sequence is 15 residues long. V gave up 5 bases and J gave up 4 bases, with 18 bases separating them. The V gene's germline CDR1 is MNHEY and CDR2 SMNVEV (reference sequence). The CDR3 protein is CASSITIGALYEQYF. DNA of the CDR3: TGTGCCAGCAGTATCACCATTGGGGCCCTATACGAGCAGTACTTC.

This chain links TRBV5-8 with TRBJ1-2; D gene uncertain. Germline-derived CDR1 and CDR2 are SGHTS and YDEGEE. Deletions cut 1 base from V and 3 bases from J, with 7 bases between. The CDR3 is 13 residues long. CDR3 loop: CASSLNSHYGYTF. The CDR3 nucleotides are TGTGCCAGCAGCTTGAACAGCCACTATGGCTACACCTTC.

V usage is TRBV5-1 and J usage is TRBJ1-5, with D possibly matching TRBD1 (5 bases). The CDR3 covers 15 residues. V dropped 0 bases and J dropped 9 bases, with 16 bases sitting between them. Germline V gene lookup returns CDR1 SGHRS and CDR2 YFSETQ. CDR3 region: CASSLAGGVNSPQHF. CDR3 DNA sequence: TGCGCCAGCAGCTTGGCCGGGGGTGTGAATTCGCCCCAGCATTTT.

V is TRBV14 and J is TRBJ1-5; D not certain. Trimming took 1 base from V and 2 from J, leaving 12 bases between them. Germline-derived CDR1 and CDR2 are SGHDN and FVKESK. The CDR3 extends over 16 amino acids. CDR3 bases: TGTGCCAGCAGCCAAGTCGGCAGGAGGGGCAATCAGCCCCAGCATTTT. It codes for CASSQVGRRGNQPQHF.

The chain employs TRBV28 and TRBJ2-7; D is uncertain. V lost 6 bases, J lost 3 bases, and 6 bases lay in between. The length of the CDR3 is 11 residues. Per germline, CDR1 MDHEN and CDR2 SYDVKM. CDR3 protein: CASSTNYEQYF. The CDR3 DNA reads as TGTGCCAGCAGCACAAACTACGAGCAGTACTTC.

This rearrangement joins TRBV11-2 to TRBJ2-1, with TRBD1 matching over 10 bases. The junction had 10 bases not matched to a gene; V was cut back by 5 bases and J by 9 bases. This CDR3 contains 15 residues. From germline, CDR1 is SGHAT and CDR2 FQNNGV. CDR3 bases: TGTGCCAGCAGCCTACTTCCGGACAGGGGGGGTGAGCAGTTCTTC. Amino acids: CASSLLPDRGGEQFF.